Below, one T cell receptor beta chain is given with its context. The sample is drawn from a study of blood T cell repertoires in COVID-19. Study summary: Some COVID-19 samples were acute and others convalescent; all came from the United States, Italy and Spain. The analysed material was cDNA or gDNA that came from T cells, B-cell-depleted T cells, or PBMCs.

Sequencing used immunoSEQ multiplex PCR; TCRdb keeps in-frame clones, though not all of them. This sample has some 130,000 clones, with approximately 78% found just once. Two consecutive negative NP/OP PCR tests, clearance, or resolved symptoms defined Cohort 3 recovery. CDR1 is LGHDT and CDR2 is YNNKEL in the germline V gene (reference sequence). V lost 0 bases to trimming and J lost 4 bases, with 12 bases between them. This CDR3 is 15 amino acids long. This TCR was recovered from a woman between 50 and 59 years old who had recovered from COVID-19. J is TRBJ1-2 and V is TRBV3-1 (or the pseudogene TRBV3-2); no definite D call. Sample: PBMCs or T cells enriched from blood (not recorded which). The CDR3 spells CASSQDRRARYGYTF. CDR3 DNA: TGTGCCAGCAGCCAAGATAGGAGGGCGCGCTATGGCTACACCTTC.